This entry is about one T cell receptor (beta chain). This clone appeared a few times. Its antigen target is currently unknown. No base quality values were provided; no much bigger clone lies one nucleotide off. The data belong to a study of IL-17A CD8 T cells in psoriatic arthritis synovium. Context from the whole study: The study was designed to define the phenotype, molecular profile and function of synovial IL-17A+CD8+ T cells in the pathogenesis of psoriatic arthritis. Overall results and qualifications from the work: Cells came from synovial fluid rather than synovial tissue, since no psoriatic arthritis synovial tissue samples were available. Although some individual clones took up over 5% of the repertoire, most synovial CD8+ subsets stayed polyclonal. TCR sequencing covered only three patients, which the authors acknowledged as a limited sample size.

After DNA extraction (Qiagen), TCRbeta V-D-J rearrangements underwent bias-controlled amplification and then high-throughput sequencing (immunoSEQ; Adaptive Biotech). The paper's data handling went like this. The immunoSEQ Analyzer platform was used for sequence-level analysis of productive sequences. Clonality was calculated as 1 minus Pielou's evenness, with values from 0 (highly polyclonal) to 1 (monoclonal). How much repertoires overlapped between subsets was quantified with the Morisita index, which goes from 0 (no similarity) to 1 (complete similarity). TCRdb's version of the immuneACCESS table is confined to in-frame rearrangements and falls short of the full clone set. An unresolved V gene accounts for under half of the shortfall where checked; the remainder is of unknown origin. The DNA gave D and trimming, while V, J and clone size come from that table. The sample table shows more than 2,000 clones, and approximately 65% are seen once. The leading ten clones occupy over 9.5% of the sample.

The cysteine opens and the phenylalanine closes a CDR3 of 16 amino acids. Of the read, only the CDR3 DNA is kept; its 48 bases are in frame from base 1. Looking up the germline V gene yields CDR1 SGDLS and CDR2 YYNGEE. Trimming takes 0 bases off V and 4 bases off J; junction bases not matched to a gene: 9. Synovial fluid effusions were drawn by aspiration from the actively inflamed joints of psoriatic arthritis patients. Memory CD8+ T cells in synovial fluid were sorted patient by patient into Tc17 (IL-17A+) cells, bulk memory cells and Tc1 (IL-17A-IFNgamma+) cells in order to compare their TCR repertoires. Psoriatic arthritis patients met the Classification of Psoriatic Arthritis Study Group (CASPAR) criteria. The bulk memory CD8+ T cell sort included CD45RA-CD27+/- cells together with CD45RA+CD27- cells. In three patients with psoriatic arthritis, sorted CD8+ T cell subsets from synovial fluid were put through TCRbeta sequencing. After isolation with Lymphoprep, synovial fluid mononuclear cells were cryopreserved in liquid nitrogen until use. The medium used for cryopreservation was made up of about 46% fetal calf serum and approximately 10% dimethyl sulfoxide.

The source of this sequence is a human donor with psoriatic arthritis. The sequence is built from TRBV9 and TRBJ2-7, and TRBD2 matches 8 of the central bases. Sequencing used memory CD8+ T cells from synovial fluid. The cell subset or site label for this specimen denotes: bulk memory CD8+ T cells (CD45RA-CD27+/- and CD45RA+CD27-). The CDR3 has the sequence CASSVDGAGGQYEQYF. The bases read TGTGCCAGCAGCGTAGACGGTGCGGGAGGTCAGTACGAGCAGTACTTC.